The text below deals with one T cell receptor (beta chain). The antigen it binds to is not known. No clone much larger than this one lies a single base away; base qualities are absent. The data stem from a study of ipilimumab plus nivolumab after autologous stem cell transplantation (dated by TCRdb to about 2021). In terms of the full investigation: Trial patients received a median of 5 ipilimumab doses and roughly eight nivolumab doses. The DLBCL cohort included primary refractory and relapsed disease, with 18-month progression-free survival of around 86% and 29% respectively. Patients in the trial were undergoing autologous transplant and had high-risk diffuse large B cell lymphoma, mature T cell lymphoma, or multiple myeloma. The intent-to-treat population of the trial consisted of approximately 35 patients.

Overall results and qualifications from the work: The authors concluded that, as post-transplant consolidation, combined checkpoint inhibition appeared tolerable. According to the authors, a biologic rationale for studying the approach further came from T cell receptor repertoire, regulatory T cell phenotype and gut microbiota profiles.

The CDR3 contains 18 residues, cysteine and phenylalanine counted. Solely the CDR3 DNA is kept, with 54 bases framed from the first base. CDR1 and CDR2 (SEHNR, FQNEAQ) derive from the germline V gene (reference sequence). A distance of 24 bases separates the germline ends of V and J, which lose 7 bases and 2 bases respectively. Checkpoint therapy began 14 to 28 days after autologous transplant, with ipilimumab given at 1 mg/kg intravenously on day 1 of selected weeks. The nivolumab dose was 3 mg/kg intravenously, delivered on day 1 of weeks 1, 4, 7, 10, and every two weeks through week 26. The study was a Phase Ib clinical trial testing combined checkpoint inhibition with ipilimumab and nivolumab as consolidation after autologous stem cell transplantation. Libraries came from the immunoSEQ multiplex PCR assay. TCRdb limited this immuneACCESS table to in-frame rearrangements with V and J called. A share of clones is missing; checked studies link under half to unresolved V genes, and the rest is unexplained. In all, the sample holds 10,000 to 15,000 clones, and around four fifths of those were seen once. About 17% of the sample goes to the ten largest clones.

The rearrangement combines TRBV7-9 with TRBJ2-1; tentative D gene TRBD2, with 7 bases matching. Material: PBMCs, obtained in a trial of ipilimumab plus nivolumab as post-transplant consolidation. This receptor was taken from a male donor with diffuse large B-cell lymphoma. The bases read TGTGCCAGCACCATAGTCGGGGGGCCGGGAGCAACCTACAATGAGCAGTTCTTC. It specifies CASTIVGGPGATYNEQFF.